The rows below give T cell receptor beta chains drawn from one sample of a study of cytomegalovirus exposure and HLA in healthy donors. Method: immunoSEQ multiplex PCR; TCRdb's copy keeps in-frame clones and lacks some. Here the sample spans 180,000 or so clones, approximately 86% being singletons. The specimen was PBMCs. All receptors derive from a male donor in good health and CMV-seronegative. CDR3s include the opening cysteine and the closing phenylalanine or tryptophan. A D gene is named only where the DNA matches it firmly. The listing skips clone size in some rows; elsewhere it reads once, few, many or a size class.

>TRBJ2-7|.|.|TRBV18
CASSPDQMGLEQYF
TGTGCCAGCTCACCGGACCAAATGGGGCTCGAGCAGTACTTC
>TRBJ2-1|.|TRBD2|TRBV9
CASSVGGGGSYNEQFF
TGTGCCAGCAGCGTAGGAGGCGGGGGGAGCTACAATGAGCAGTTCTTC
>TRBJ1-5|once|TRBD1|TRBV2
CASSEWGDSKQPQHF
TGTGCCAGCAGTGAGTGGGGGGACAGTAAACAGCCCCAGCATTTT
>TRBJ2-7|.|.|TRBV4-1
CASSHSRQNTLLDEQYF
TGCGCCAGCAGCCATAGTCGACAGAATACCCTTCTCGACGAGCAGTACTTC
>TRBJ2-5|.|.|TRBV9
CASSVGTFLATQYF
TGTGCCAGCAGCGTCGGGACTTTTCTCGCGACCCAGTACTTC
>TRBJ1-6|once|.|TRBV15
CATSRDPGSDSPLHF
TGTGCCACCAGCAGAGATCCAGGGTCGGATTCACCCCTCCACTTT
>TRBJ2-1|.|.|TRBV4-3
CASSQDLWQNNEQFF
TGCGCCAGCAGCCAAGATCTTTGGCAGAACAATGAGCAGTTCTTC
>TRBJ2-1|.|.|TRBV4-1
CASSQEPLPSSYNEQFF
TGCGCCAGCAGCCAAGAACCTTTACCGAGCTCCTACAATGAGCAGTTCTTC
>TRBJ2-5|.|TRBD2|TRBV7-8
CASSPRSGRGPNQETQYF
TGTGCCAGCAGCCCCCGCAGCGGGAGGGGCCCAAACCAAGAGACCCAGTACTTC
>TRBJ1-3|.|TRBD1|TRBV11-2
CASRPNRGTGNTIYF
TGTGCCAGCAGACCAAACAGGGGTACTGGAAACACCATATATTTT
>TRBJ1-1|.|.|TRBV6-1
CASSEGLEANEAFF
TGTGCCAGCAGTGAAGGACTCGAGGCTAATGAAGCTTTCTTT
>TRBJ2-5|.|TRBD2|TRBV10-3
CAISDSGGAGETQYF
TGTGCCATCAGTGATTCCGGGGGGGCGGGAGAGACCCAGTACTTC
>TRBJ2-1|.|.|TRBV30
CAWSTDWNEQFF
TGTGCCTGGAGTACGGACTGGAATGAGCAGTTCTTC
>TRBJ1-4|.|.|TRBV7-9
CSSSPQVPGVGNEKLFF
TGTTCCAGCAGCCCCCAGGTCCCGGGGGTAGGTAATGAAAAACTGTTTTTT
>TRBJ2-7|.|.|TRBV4-2
CAIFFKQKAAYEQYF
TGTGCCATTTTTTTCAAGCAGAAGGCGGCATACGAGCAGTACTTC
>TRBJ2-6|.|.|TRBV27
CASSLQVAGANVLTF
TGTGCCAGCAGTTTACAGGTAGCTGGGGCCAACGTCCTGACTTTC
>TRBJ1-2|.|TRBD1|TRBV11-1
CASSLGQGIYGYTF
TGTGCCAGCAGCTTAGGACAGGGGATCTATGGCTACACCTTC
>TRBJ2-2|.|.|TRBV30
CAWTRRSTGELFF
TGTGCCTGGACGCGGCGGTCCACCGGGGAGCTGTTTTTT
>TRBJ1-2|.|TRBD1|TRBV4-1
CASSQGQGVYGYTF
TGCGCCAGCAGCCAAGGGCAGGGGGTCTATGGCTACACCTTC
>TRBJ1-5|.|TRBD1|TRBV19
CASTWGSRGFAQPQHF
TGTGCCAGTACCTGGGGTTCCAGGGGGTTTGCCCAGCCCCAGCATTTT
>TRBJ2-7|.|.|TRBV5-1
CASSLRGFRYEQYF
TGCGCCAGCAGCTTGCGAGGGTTTCGGTACGAGCAGTACTTC
>TRBJ2-7|.|TRBD2|TRBV30
CAWRRGKTGTSAYEQYF
TGTGCCTGGAGGCGGGGAAAAACCGGGACTAGCGCCTACGAGCAGTACTTC
>TRBJ2-7|.|TRBD1|TRBV5-5
CASSSGDRDSYEQYF
TGTGCCAGCAGCTCCGGAGACAGGGACTCCTACGAGCAGTACTTC
>TRBJ2-2|.|TRBD2|TRBV9
CASSLGLAGGVGELFF
TGTGCCAGCAGTCTTGGACTAGCGGGAGGAGTCGGGGAGCTGTTTTTT
>TRBJ1-1|.|TRBD1|TRBV7-8
CASSPGQGHTEAFF
TGTGCCAGCAGCCCCGGACAGGGGCACACTGAAGCTTTCTTT
>TRBJ1-1|.|TRBD1|TRBV7-9
CSSSLLGVDRESDTEAFF
TGTTCCAGCAGCTTACTGGGAGTAGACAGGGAATCGGACACTGAAGCTTTCTTT
>TRBJ2-3|.|TRBD2|TRBV9
CASSVVSGGPGTQYF
TGTGCCAGCAGCGTAGTATCGGGAGGGCCGGGTACGCAGTATTTT
>TRBJ2-7|.|.|TRBV7-8
CASSKDTGSSSYEQYF
TGTGCCAGCAGCAAAGATACAGGGTCGAGCTCCTACGAGCAGTACTTC
>TRBJ2-7|.|TRBD1|TRBV5-1
CASSPDLWTGDYEQYF
TGCGCCAGCAGCCCCGACCTTTGGACAGGGGACTACGAGCAGTACTTC
>TRBJ2-2|.|TRBD2|TRBV4-3
CASSLRLAGVPTGELFF
TGCGCCAGCAGCCTACGACTAGCGGGAGTACCCACCGGGGAGCTGTTTTTT
>TRBJ2-7|.|.|TRBV6-1
CASFRGYEQYF
TGTGCCAGCTTCCGAGGCTACGAGCAGTACTTC
>TRBJ1-5|.|TRBD1|TRBV2
CASSEGGDRLDQPQHF
TGTGCCAGCAGTGAAGGAGGGGACAGATTGGATCAGCCCCAGCATTTT
>TRBJ1-6|.|TRBD1|TRBV5-6
CASSWTGGFSPLHF
TGTGCCAGCAGCTGGACAGGGGGCTTCTCACCCCTCCACTTT
>TRBJ2-1|.|TRBD1|TRBV6-6
CASSRTGEKGNEQFF
TGTGCCAGCAGTCGAACAGGGGAGAAGGGCAATGAGCAGTTCTTC
>TRBJ2-5|.|.|TRBV11-2
CASSLSGGGGTQYF
TGTGCCAGCAGCTTATCGGGGGGCGGTGGGACCCAGTACTTC
>TRBJ2-1|.|TRBD2|TRBV7-3
CASSGSGRQTDEQFF
TGTGCCAGCAGCGGCAGCGGGAGGCAAACCGATGAGCAGTTCTTC
>TRBJ2-7|.|TRBD2|TRBV28
CASSSSGTSGTYEQYF
TGTGCCAGCAGTTCCTCCGGGACTAGCGGGACTTACGAGCAGTACTTC
>TRBJ2-5|.|TRBD1|TRBV6-5
CARSDRAETQYF
TGTGCCAGGTCGGACAGGGCGGAGACCCAGTACTTC
>TRBJ2-3|.|TRBD2|TRBV14
CASSQDLAGVGDTQYF
TGTGCCAGCAGCCAAGATCTAGCGGGAGTTGGAGATACGCAGTATTTT
>TRBJ2-7|.|TRBD1|TRBV2
CASSVTGAQAYEQYF
TGTGCCAGCAGTGTTACAGGGGCCCAGGCCTACGAGCAGTACTTC
>TRBJ2-5|.|TRBD2|TRBV7-6
CASSLGGGLAGAGKETQYF
TGTGCCAGCAGCTTAGGTGGGGGACTAGCCGGAGCGGGGAAAGAGACCCAGTACTTC
>TRBJ1-2|.|.|TRBV4-2
CASSQDSQRGYGYTF
TGTGCCAGCAGCCAAGACTCCCAAAGGGGGTATGGCTACACCTTC
>TRBJ1-5|.|.|TRBV6-5
CASSYDKTVGQPQHF
TGTGCCAGCAGTTACGACAAGACAGTAGGGCAGCCCCAGCATTTT
>TRBJ2-7|.|TRBD2|TRBV28
CASSGLAVPYNYEQYF
TGTGCCAGCAGTGGTCTAGCGGTCCCCTATAACTACGAGCAGTACTTC
>TRBJ2-5|.|.|TRBV9
CASSAGGGRQETQYF
TGTGCCAGCAGTGCCGGCGGGGGCCGCCAAGAGACCCAGTACTTC
>TRBJ2-2|.|.|TRBV21-1
CASSKQMGSPSNTGELFF
TGTGCCAGCAGCAAACAAATGGGCAGCCCTTCGAACACCGGGGAGCTGTTTTTT
>TRBJ2-2|.|TRBD2|TRBV10-3
CAIASSSGGTGELFF
TGTGCCATTGCCTCCTCTAGCGGCGGAACCGGGGAGCTGTTTTTT
>TRBJ1-3|.|TRBD1|TRBV10-3
CAISDRGRTGNTIYF
TGTGCCATCAGTGATAGGGGGCGGACTGGAAACACCATATATTTT
>TRBJ2-1|.|TRBD2|TRBV7-2
CASRTIAGGPDNEQFF
TGTGCCAGCAGAACGATAGCGGGGGGGCCCGACAATGAGCAGTTCTTC
>TRBJ1-2|.|.|TRBV7-2
CASSLVQGNYGYTF
TGTGCCAGCAGCTTAGTACAGGGTAATTATGGCTACACCTTC